Listed here are 24 T cell receptor beta chains from one sample, sequenced in a study of blood T cells in healthy people across ages. A second PCR, run for about 6 to 12 cycles, used a sample-barcoded 5' primer plus a J-beta primer mix. A single record per CDR3 protein comes from TCRdb applying MiXCR to the 5' RACE reads. The table lists 700,000 to 850,000 distinct CDR3 sequences, approximately 55% of them singletons. Sequencing was carried out using blood. Every receptor here comes from a man older than 75 in good health.

This clonotype was seen a single time. The CDR3 here is CASSLAGGLTGTQYF. The DNA of the CDR3 is TGTGCCAGCAGTTTAGCGGGGGGGTTGACGGGGACCCAGTACTTC. The chain employs TRBV28 and TRBJ2-5; TRBD2 aligns across 9 bases. Unmatched junction bases numbered 8, after V lost 2 bases and J lost 7 bases. CDR3 length: 15 residues. The V gene's germline CDR1 is MDHEN and CDR2 SYDVKM. Filled out from reference TRBV28 and TRBJ2-5, the complete variable domain reads DVKVTQSSRYLVKRTGEKVFLECVQDMDHENMFWYRQDPGLGLRLIYFSYDVKMKEKGDIPEGYSVSREKKERFSLILESASTNQTSMYLCASSLAGGLTGTQYFGPGTRLLVL.

This clonotype appeared a few times. V is TRBV12-3 or TRBV12-4 and J is TRBJ1-4; D call uncertain. With 5 bases removed from V and 10 bases from J, the gap between germline ends came to 14 bases. The CDR3 contains 13 residues. The CDR3 DNA reads as TGTGCCAGCAGTGTAGGCAGCGACGGAAAACTGTTTTTT. Its translation is CASSVGSDGKLFF.

The gene calls are TRBV12-3 or TRBV12-4 and TRBJ1-1; D perhaps matches TRBD1 (6 bases). The CDR3 loop spans 14 amino acids. Trimming stripped 5 bases from V and 5 bases from J, with 15 bases between. The CDR3 DNA sequence: TGTGCCAGCAGTCTAAGGGGGAATTGGACTGAAGCTTTCTTT. The encoded protein is CASSLRGNWTEAFF.

The table lists this clonotype with a few counts. This chain uses TRBV27 with TRBJ1-2; tentatively, D is TRBD1 (5 bases). Trimming stripped 5 bases from V and 6 bases from J, with 25 bases between. The germline gives CDR1 MNHEY, CDR2 SMNVEV (reference sequence). The CDR3 has 17 amino acids. This CDR3 reads CASSPGGGAAIWDGYTF. Here the CDR3 DNA reads TGTGCCAGCAGTCCCGGGGGGGGTGCCGCGATATGGGATGGCTACACCTTC.

As for this clonotype: A read error is possible here, since a much larger clone lies one base away. This rearrangement joins TRBV4-2 to TRBJ2-1; 7 bases agree with TRBD2. Germline V gene sequence: CDR1 LGHNA, CDR2 YNFKEQ. The CDR3 runs 14 residues. The DNA of the CDR3 is TGTGCCAGCATCCAAGGGAGGGCTAACAATGAGCAGTTCTTC. It codes for CASIQGRANNEQFF.

V is TRBV18 and J is TRBJ2-6, with TRBD2 matching over 8 bases. The germline V gene has CDR1 KGHSH and CDR2 LQKENI. CDR3 length: 20 amino acids. The V gene end was trimmed by 2 bases and the J gene end by 2 bases; junction bases not matched to a gene: 14. CDR3 sequence (DNA): TGTGCCAGCTCACCAACATTGCTGACTAGCGAGAGAGCTGGGGCCAACGTCCTGACTTTC. Translating it yields CASSPTLLTSERAGANVLTF.

This CDR3 reads CASSLPHSARLFF. For the CDR3, the DNA is TGTGCCAGCAGCCTCCCCCACAGCGCGCGCCTGTTCTTC. J is TRBJ2-1 and V is TRBV3-1, with D unresolved. The V and J ends lost 4 bases and 15 bases respectively, with 19 bases between them. In germline, CDR1 is LGHDT, CDR2 YNNKEL (reference sequence). The CDR3 covers 13 residues.

This clonotype came up many times. The chain combines TRBV29-1 with TRBJ2-7, with D hard to call. V lost 0 bases to trimming and J lost 2 bases, with 14 bases between them. This CDR3 contains 15 residues. Per the germline V gene, CDR1 is SQVTM and CDR2 is ANQGSEA. CDR3 nucleotides: TGCAGCGTTGAAGATCAAAGGGAAGAGACCTACGAGCAGTACTTC. It translates to CSVEDQREETYEQYF.

This rearrangement joins TRBV24-1 to TRBJ2-2; D possibly matches TRBD1 or TRBD2 (5 bases each). The germline CDR1 and CDR2 sequences are KGHDR and SFDVKD. The CDR3 extends over 17 amino acids. V shed 4 bases and J shed 0 bases, with 14 bases lying between them. For the CDR3, the DNA is TGTGCCACCAGTGACCCCTCCGGGGCACCGAACACCGGGGAGCTGTTTTTT. Translation gives CATSDPSGAPNTGELFF.

The table lists this clonotype with a few counts. The chain uses TRBV24-1 and TRBJ2-1; D is unclear. The V gene's germline CDR1 is KGHDR and CDR2 SFDVKD. V lost 5 bases to trimming and J lost 1 base, with 8 bases between them. The CDR3 spans 14 residues. The CDR3 loop reads CATSARGSYNEQFF. The CDR3 DNA sequence: TGTGCCACCAGTGCGCGTGGATCCTACAATGAGCAGTTCTTC.

The chain combines TRBV2 with TRBJ2-1, with D perhaps TRBD2 (6 bases). Germline lookup yields CDR1 SNHLY and CDR2 FYNNEI. The V gene lost 2 bases and the J gene lost 7 bases, with 24 bases spanning the gap. The CDR3 runs 18 residues. The CDR3 DNA is TGTGCCAGCAGTGAATCAATCGGCGGGGCATTAGCGAGGAATGAGCAGTTCTTC. It codes for CASSESIGGALARNEQFF.

This chain uses TRBV12-3 or TRBV12-4 with TRBJ1-2; D ambiguous. Trimming removed 6 bases from V and 3 bases from J, with 8 bases in between. The CDR3 totals 12 residues. The CDR3 reads CASSPVHYGYTF. The DNA of the CDR3 is TGTGCCAGCAGCCCAGTCCACTATGGCTACACCTTC.

The V and J genes are TRBV7-2 and TRBJ1-6; TRBD1 agrees at 7 bases. Trimming removed 2 bases from V and 10 bases from J; junction bases left unmatched: 8. This CDR3 has 15 amino acids. From germline, CDR1 is SGHTA and CDR2 FQGNSA. CDR3 nucleotides: TGTGCCAGCAGCTTAAGGGGACAGCGTAACTCACCCCTCCACTTT. Translating gives CASSLRGQRNSPLHF.

This clonotype appeared once. One end of the junction is discordant with germline, which a read error may explain. The chain has TRBV3-1 and TRBJ1-2; D is unclear. From germline, CDR1 is LGHDT and CDR2 YNNKEL (reference sequence). The CDR3 has 15 amino acids. The CDR3, as DNA: TGTGCCAGCAGCCAAGAGTCGGGAACTAACTATGACTACACCTTC. Translated, it gives CASSQESGTNYDYTF. Based on the CDR3 plus reference TRBV3-1 and TRBJ1-2, the full variable domain is DTAVSQTPKYLVTQMGNDKSIKCEQNLGHDTMYWYKQDSKKFLKIMFSYNNKELIINETVPNRFSPKSPDKAHLNLHINSLELGDSAVYFCASSQESGTNYDYTFGSGTRLTVV.

This clonotype turned up a few times. This chain links TRBV3-1 with TRBJ1-5; D is unclear. The CDR3 contains 14 residues. The germline V and J ends were trimmed by 3 bases and 4 bases, with 10 bases remaining between them. Germline CDR1 and CDR2: LGHDT and YNNKEL (reference sequence). The CDR3 sequence: CASSHGTGNQPQHF. The DNA for the CDR3 is TGTGCCAGCAGCCACGGAACGGGGAATCAGCCCCAGCATTTT.

This clonotype has only a few counts. This sequence joins TRBV5-1 and TRBJ2-1; maybe TRBD2 (5 bases). There are 16 residues in the CDR3. CDR1 and CDR2 from the germline V gene are SGHRS and YFSETQ. V lost 0 bases to trimming and J lost 0 bases, with 10 bases between them. The CDR3 DNA reads as TGCGCCAGCAGCTTGGATGCGGGCCTCTCCTACAATGAGCAGTTCTTC. Translating it yields CASSLDAGLSYNEQFF.

The rearrangement links TRBV24-1 to TRBJ2-1, with D perhaps given as TRBD1 or TRBD2 (5 bases each). The CDR3 is 17 amino acids. Trimming pared 1 base from V and 0 bases from J, leaving 12 bases between. CDR1 and CDR2 from the germline V gene are KGHDR and SFDVKD. The CDR3 loop is CATSDFGAGSSYNEQFF. CDR3 DNA sequence: TGTGCCACCAGTGATTTTGGGGCAGGGAGCTCCTACAATGAGCAGTTCTTC.

The chain carries TRBV7-2 and TRBJ2-1; 8 bases are shared with TRBD2. Trimming removed 5 bases from V and 7 bases from J; junction bases left unmatched: 10. Germline loops: CDR1 SGHTA, CDR2 FQGNSA. The CDR3 runs 15 residues. The CDR3 bases are TGTGCCAGCAGCCTCCGGGGGGGGGCCGGAAATGAGCAGTTCTTC. Its protein product is CASSLRGGAGNEQFF. Based on the CDR3 plus reference TRBV7-2 and TRBJ2-1, the full variable domain is GAGVSQSPSNKVTEKGKDVELRCDPISGHTALYWYRQSLGQGLEFLIYFQGNSAPDKSGLPSDRFSAERTGGSVSTLTIQRTQQEDSAVYLCASSLRGGAGNEQFFGPGTRLTVL.

With regard to this clonotype: This may be a read error: a much more frequent sequence differs by one nucleotide. This chain joins TRBV20-1 and TRBJ2-7, with 9 bases that match TRBD1. The CDR3 is made up of 19 amino acids. Germline V gene data show CDR1 as DFQATT and CDR2 as SNEGSKA (reference sequence). The CDR3 sequence: CSANLIPGQGGKRSCEQYF. CDR3 coding DNA: TGCAGTGCCAACCTTATCCCGGGACAGGGAGGGAAGCGCTCCTGCGAGCAGTACTTC.

This chain joins TRBV10-3 and TRBJ2-1; D perhaps matches TRBD1 (6 bases). V lost 7 bases to trimming and J lost 7 bases, with 14 bases between them. The CDR3 is 13 amino acids. Germline values: CDR1 ENHRY, CDR2 SYGVKD. CDR3 sequence reads: CAITKQGGNEQFF. The DNA for the CDR3 is TGTGCCATCACAAAACAGGGCGGGAATGAGCAGTTCTTC.

The chain links TRBV5-1 to TRBJ1-1; 10 positions match TRBD1. This CDR3 is 16 amino acids long. V gave up 4 bases and J gave up 6 bases; unmatched junction bases: 12. CDR1 and CDR2 (germline): SGHRS, YFSETQ. The CDR3 loop is CASSPRGDRGIPEAFF. The CDR3 DNA reads as TGCGCCAGCAGCCCACGGGGGGACAGGGGAATCCCTGAAGCTTTCTTT. Using reference TRBV5-1 and TRBJ1-1 for the parts outside the CDR3, the full variable domain is KAGVTQTPRYLIKTRGQQVTLSCSPISGHRSVSWYQQTPGQGLQFLFEYFSETQRNKGNFPGRFSGRQFSNSRSEMNVSTLELGDSALYLCASSPRGDRGIPEAFFGQGTRLTVV.

The rearrangement joins TRBV29-1 to TRBJ2-7; D possibly corresponds to TRBD1 (7 bases). Germline lookup yields CDR1 SQVTM and CDR2 ANQGSEA. The CDR3 extends over 12 amino acids. The V gene lost 7 bases and the J gene lost 2 bases, with 12 bases spanning the gap. CDR3 amino acids: CSAQGGPYEQYF. The CDR3 coding sequence is TGCAGCGCCCAGGGGGGCCCCTACGAGCAGTACTTC.

The CDR3 spells CASSTGLRALTGYTF. The CDR3 DNA reads as TGTGCCAGCAGCACAGGGCTGCGAGCATTAACGGGCTACACCTTC. The J gene is TRBJ1-2, the V gene TRBV7-2; a weak D match, TRBD1 (6 bases). The germline V gene encodes CDR1 SGHTA and CDR2 FQGNSA. This CDR3 has 15 residues. Trimming took 5 bases from V and 8 from J, leaving 21 bases between them. Based on the CDR3 plus reference TRBV7-2 and TRBJ1-2, the full variable domain is GAGVSQSPSNKVTEKGKDVELRCDPISGHTALYWYRQSLGQGLEFLIYFQGNSAPDKSGLPSDRFSAERTGGSVSTLTIQRTQQEDSAVYLCASSTGLRALTGYTFGSGTRLTVV.

The rearrangement joins TRBV7-2 to TRBJ2-3; 12 bases align to TRBD2. Per the germline V gene, CDR1 is SGHTA and CDR2 is FQGNSA. With V trimmed by 0 bases and J by 5 bases, 6 bases remained unmatched. The CDR3 has 17 amino acids. The CDR3 protein is CASSLALLAGGLDTQYF. CDR3 sequence (DNA): TGTGCCAGCAGCTTAGCGCTTCTAGCGGGAGGGTTAGATACGCAGTATTTT.